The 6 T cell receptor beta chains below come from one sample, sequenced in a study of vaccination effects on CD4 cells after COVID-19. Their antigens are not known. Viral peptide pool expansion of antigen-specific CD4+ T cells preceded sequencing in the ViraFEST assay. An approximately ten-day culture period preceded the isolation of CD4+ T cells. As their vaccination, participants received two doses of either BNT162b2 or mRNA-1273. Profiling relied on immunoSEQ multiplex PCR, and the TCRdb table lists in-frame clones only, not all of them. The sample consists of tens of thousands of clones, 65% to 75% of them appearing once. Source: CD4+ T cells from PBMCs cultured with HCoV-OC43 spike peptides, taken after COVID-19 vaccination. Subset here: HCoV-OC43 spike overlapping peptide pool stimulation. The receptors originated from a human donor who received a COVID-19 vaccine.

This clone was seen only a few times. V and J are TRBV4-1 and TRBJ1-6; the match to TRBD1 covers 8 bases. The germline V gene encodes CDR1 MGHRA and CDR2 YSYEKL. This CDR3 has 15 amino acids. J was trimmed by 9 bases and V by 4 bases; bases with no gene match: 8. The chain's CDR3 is CASSPLQGAFSPLHF. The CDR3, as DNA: TGCGCCAGCAGCCCACTCCAGGGGGCGTTTTCACCCCTCCACTTT.

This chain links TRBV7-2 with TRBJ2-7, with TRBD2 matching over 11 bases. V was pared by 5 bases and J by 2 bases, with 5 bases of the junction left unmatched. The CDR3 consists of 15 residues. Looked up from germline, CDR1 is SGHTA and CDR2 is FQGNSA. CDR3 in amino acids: CASSPGLAGAYEQYF. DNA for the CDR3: TGTGCCAGCAGCCCCGGACTAGCGGGTGCCTACGAGCAGTACTTC.

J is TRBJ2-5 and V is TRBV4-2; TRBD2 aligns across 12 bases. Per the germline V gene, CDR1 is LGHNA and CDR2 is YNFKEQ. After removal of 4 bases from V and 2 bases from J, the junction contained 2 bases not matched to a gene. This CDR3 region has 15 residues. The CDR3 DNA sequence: TGTGCCAGCAGCCCTGGGACTAGCGGGCAAGAGACCCAGTACTTC. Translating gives CASSPGTSGQETQYF.

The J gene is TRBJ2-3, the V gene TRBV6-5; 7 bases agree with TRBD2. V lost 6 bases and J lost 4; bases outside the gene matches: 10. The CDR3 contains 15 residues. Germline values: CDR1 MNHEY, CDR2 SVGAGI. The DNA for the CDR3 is TGTGCCAGCAGGATAACTGGACTAGTGGCAGATACGCAGTATTTT. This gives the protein CASRITGLVADTQYF.

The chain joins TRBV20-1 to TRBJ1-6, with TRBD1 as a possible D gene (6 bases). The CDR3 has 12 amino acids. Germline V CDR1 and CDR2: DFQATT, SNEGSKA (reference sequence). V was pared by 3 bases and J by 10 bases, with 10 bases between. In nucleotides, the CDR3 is TGCAGTGCTAGTCCCCAGGGGTCACCCCTCCACTTT. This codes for CSASPQGSPLHF.

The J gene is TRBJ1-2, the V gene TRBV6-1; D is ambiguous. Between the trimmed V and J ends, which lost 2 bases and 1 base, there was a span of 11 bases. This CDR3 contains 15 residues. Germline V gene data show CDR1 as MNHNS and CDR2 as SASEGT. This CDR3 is CASSENGADNYGYTF. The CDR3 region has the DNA TGTGCCAGCAGTGAAAACGGAGCGGATAACTATGGCTACACCTTC.